This is a list of T cell receptor beta chains from one sample in a study of Graves' ophthalmopathy and Graves' hyperthyroidism. TCRdb re-called the multiplex PCR reads with MiXCR, one entry per CDR3 protein. The sample holds 400,000 or so distinct CDR3 sequences, 15% seen once. The sample comprised peripheral blood. These TCRs come from a woman aged 18-29 years with stable Graves' hyperthyroidism. Each CDR3 is given with its conserved first and last residue. D genes are given only for firm matches. The size entry is marked missing in some rows and otherwise reads once, few, many or a size class.

J,size,D,V,DNA,CDR3
TRBJ1-5,many,TRBD1,TRBV7-2,TGTGCCAGCAGCTACAGGGGAGGACAGCCCCAGCATTTT,CASSYRGGQPQHF
TRBJ1-5,few,TRBD1,TRBV5-6,TGTGCCAGCAGCAAGGAGGCAGGGGGCGGGGAGCCCCAGCATTTT,CASSKEAGGGEPQHF
TRBJ1-1,NA,NA,TRBV10-3,TGTGCCATCAGTGGCGGCTCCATTGCTGAAGCTTTCTTT,CAISGGSIAEAFF
TRBJ2-7,NA,NA,TRBV6-9,TGTGCCAGCAGTTTTTCGGGCCACGAGCAGTACTTC,CASSFSGHEQYF
TRBJ2-7,many,NA,TRBV11-2,TGTGCCAGCAGCTCCTTTCTAGGGGGTGACGAGCAGTACTTC,CASSSFLGGDEQYF
TRBJ1-1,many,NA,TRBV2,TGTGCCAGCAGGGAGACGGACACTGAAGCTTTCTTT,CASRETDTEAFF
TRBJ1-2,many,NA,TRBV11-2,TGTGCCAGCAGCCCGAAAGGCAGGCGAGCTAACTATGGCTACACCTTC,CASSPKGRRANYGYTF
TRBJ1-2,many,NA,TRBV19,TGTGCCAGTAGTATCCCTGACAGGTCCGGCTATGGCTACACCTTC,CASSIPDRSGYGYTF
TRBJ1-3,few,TRBD1,TRBV7-8,TGTGCCAGCAGCTGGGGACAGGGAAGAAACACCATATATTTT,CASSWGQGRNTIYF
TRBJ1-1,many,TRBD1,TRBV12-3/TRBV12-4,TGTGCCAGCAGTTTGACCCGGACAGGGGGCTTGAGCACTGAAGCTTTCTTT,CASSLTRTGGLSTEAFF
TRBJ1-6,many,NA,TRBV12-3/TRBV12-4,TGTGCCAGCAGACAACCGGGACCCCATTCACCCCTCCACTTT,CASRQPGPHSPLHF
TRBJ2-7,NA,TRBD1,TRBV7-2,TGTGCCAGCAGCCCGACAGGGCTACTCTCCTACGAGCAGTACTTC,CASSPTGLLSYEQYF
TRBJ2-6,few,NA,TRBV6-5,TGTGCCAGCAGTTCCTCTGACAGTCCCTCTGGGGCCAACGTCCTGACTTTC,CASSSSDSPSGANVLTF
TRBJ1-2,NA,TRBD1,TRBV7-2,TGTGCCAGCAGCTTAGGACAGGGGGGCTACTATGGCTACACCTTC,CASSLGQGGYYGYTF
TRBJ1-1,many,NA,TRBV6-5,TGTGCCAGCAGTTCCATTGGGGGGATGGGGGGGAGCACTGAAGCTTTCTTT,CASSSIGGMGGSTEAFF
TRBJ1-1,few,NA,TRBV11-2,TGTGCCAGCAGCCCTATGCAGGGGCCGGGGGGTGAAGCTTTCTTT,CASSPMQGPGGEAFF
TRBJ1-6,many,NA,TRBV6-2/TRBV6-3,TGTGCCAGCAGTTACTCCGATTATAATTCACCCCTCCACTTT,CASSYSDYNSPLHF
TRBJ1-2,many,NA,TRBV7-3,TGTGCCAGCAGCTTAAATGGGAAGAGCTACACCTTC,CASSLNGKSYTF
TRBJ2-2,NA,TRBD1,TRBV25-1,TGTGCCAGCAGTACCACCCGGGACAGCGAGTTCGGGGAGCTGTTTTTT,CASSTTRDSEFGELFF
TRBJ2-2,many,NA,TRBV7-2,TGTGCGATCAGGGACTCCAACACCGGGGAGCTGTTTTTT,CAIRDSNTGELFF
TRBJ2-2,few,TRBD2,TRBV6-2/TRBV6-3,TGTGCCAGCAGTACCAAGCGGGGGGGCCTCCAATACAACACCGGGGAGCTGTTTTTT,CASSTKRGGLQYNTGELFF
TRBJ2-7,many,NA,TRBV27,TGTGCCAGCAGTTTAGTCCCCCAGGGGGGGTACGAGCAGTACTTC,CASSLVPQGGYEQYF
TRBJ1-6,NA,NA,TRBV7-9,TGTGCCAGCAGCTCCGGGGGTTCACCCCTCCACTTT,CASSSGGSPLHF
TRBJ2-7,once,NA,TRBV13,TGTTCCAGCAGCTTAGGGGGGACACGGTCGTACGAGCAGTACTTC,CSSSLGGTRSYEQYF
TRBJ1-1,NA,TRBD1,TRBV27,TGTGCCAGCAGTTTCCTCGGACAGGAGGGGGACACTGAAGCTTTCTTT,CASSFLGQEGDTEAFF
TRBJ1-6,many,TRBD1,TRBV18,TGTGCCAGTTCACAGGGGGCGAATAATTCACCCCTCCACTTT,CASSQGANNSPLHF